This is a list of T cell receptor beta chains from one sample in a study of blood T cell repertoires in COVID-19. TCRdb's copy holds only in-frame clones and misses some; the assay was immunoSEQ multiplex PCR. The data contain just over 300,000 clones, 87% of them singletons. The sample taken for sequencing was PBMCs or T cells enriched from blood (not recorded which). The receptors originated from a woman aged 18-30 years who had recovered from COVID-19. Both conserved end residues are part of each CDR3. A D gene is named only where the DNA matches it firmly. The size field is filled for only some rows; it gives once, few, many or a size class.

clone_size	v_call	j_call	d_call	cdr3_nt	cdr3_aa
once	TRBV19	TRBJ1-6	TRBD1	TGTGCCAGTTCGACAGGGTTGGGTTCACCCCTCCACTTT	CASSTGLGSPLHF
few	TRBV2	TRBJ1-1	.	TGTGCCAGCAGTTACAGGGCGGACACTGAAGCTTTCTTT	CASSYRADTEAFF
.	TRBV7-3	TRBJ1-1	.	TGTGCCAGCAGCTTAACGGGAGGAGACCCTGAAGCTTTCTTT	CASSLTGGDPEAFF
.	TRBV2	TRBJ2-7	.	TGTGCCAGCAGTGAACAGGGCTACGAGCAGTACTTC	CASSEQGYEQYF
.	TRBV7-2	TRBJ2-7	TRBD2	TGTGCCAGCAGCTTCCGGACTAGCGGGAGTCGGTCCTACGAGCAGTACTTC	CASSFRTSGSRSYEQYF
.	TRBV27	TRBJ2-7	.	TGTGCCAGCAGTTTAGAGTTCCTTTCCTACGAGCAGTACTTC	CASSLEFLSYEQYF
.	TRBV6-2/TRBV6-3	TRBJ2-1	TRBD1	TGTGCCAGCAGCGGGACAGGATGGACCTACAATGAGCAGTTCTTC	CASSGTGWTYNEQFF
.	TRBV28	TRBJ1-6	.	TGTGCCAGCAGCCAAGACCCCCCGAGGTTGAATTCACCCCTCCACTTT	CASSQDPPRLNSPLHF
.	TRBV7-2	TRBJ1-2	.	TGTGCCAGCAGCTTAGGTACAGATTACTATGGCTACACCTTC	CASSLGTDYYGYTF
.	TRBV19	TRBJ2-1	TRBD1	TGTGCCAGTAGTACGGGACAGGGGAATGAGCAGTTCTTC	CASSTGQGNEQFF
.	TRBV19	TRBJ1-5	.	TGTGCCAGTAGTTTTGGACACCTTAGCAATCAGCCCCAGCATTTT	CASSFGHLSNQPQHF
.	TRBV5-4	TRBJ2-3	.	TGTGCCAGCAGCTTGGACGGGACTAGCACAGATACGCAGTATTTT	CASSLDGTSTDTQYF
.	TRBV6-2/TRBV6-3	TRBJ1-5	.	TGTGCCAGCAGTCACCTTCGGACAGACAATCAGCCCCAGCATTTT	CASSHLRTDNQPQHF
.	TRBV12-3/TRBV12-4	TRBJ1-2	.	TGTGCCAGCATATCCGCAGGGGATGGCTACACCTTC	CASISAGDGYTF
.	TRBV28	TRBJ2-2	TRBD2	TGTGCCAACAGTTTCGGTCTAGCGGACACCGGGGAGCTGTTTTTT	CANSFGLADTGELFF
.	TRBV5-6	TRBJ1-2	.	TGTGCCAGCAGCTTGGCTCAGGGTGGCTACACCTTC	CASSLAQGGYTF
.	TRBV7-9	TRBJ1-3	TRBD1	TGTGCCAGCAGTTCCGGGACAGGGGATCGAGGAGGAAACACCATATATTTT	CASSSGTGDRGGNTIYF
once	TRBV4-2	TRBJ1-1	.	TGTGCCAGCAGCCATACAGGGTTTTTACGCACTGAAGCTTTCTTT	CASSHTGFLRTEAFF
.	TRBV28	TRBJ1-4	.	TGTGCCAGCAGCTTCCAAAACTGGGCTGTGGATGAAAAACTGTTTTTT	CASSFQNWAVDEKLFF
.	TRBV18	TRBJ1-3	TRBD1	TGTGCCAGCTCCGGACAGGGGCACGGAACTAGCTCTGGAAACACCATATATTTT	CASSGQGHGTSSGNTIYF
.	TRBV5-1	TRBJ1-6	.	TGCGCCAGCAGCTCCGAGGCCCTATATAATTCACCCCTCCACTTT	CASSSEALYNSPLHF
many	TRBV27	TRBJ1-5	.	TGTGCCAGCAGTTTGGGGGGAGGAAGCAATCAGCCCCAGCATTTT	CASSLGGGSNQPQHF
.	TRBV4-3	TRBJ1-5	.	TGCGCCAGCAGCCAAGACAGGTATAATCAGCCCCAGCATTTT	CASSQDRYNQPQHF
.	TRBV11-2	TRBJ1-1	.	TGTGCCAGCAGCTTAGATCGGTCTTTAGCTTTCTTT	CASSLDRSLAFF
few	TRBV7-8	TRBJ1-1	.	TGTGCCAGCAGCGATCAGGTGAACACTGAAGCTTTCTTT	CASSDQVNTEAFF
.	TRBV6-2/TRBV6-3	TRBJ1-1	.	TGTGCCAGCAGTTACTGGCAGGAGGACACTGAAGCTTTCTTT	CASSYWQEDTEAFF
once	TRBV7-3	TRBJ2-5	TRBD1	TGTGCCAGCAGTTTCACATCCGGGACAGAAGAGACCCAGTACTTC	CASSFTSGTEETQYF
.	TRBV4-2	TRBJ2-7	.	TGTGCCAGCAGCCAGGCTCTAGGGGCCTACGAGCAGTACTTC	CASSQALGAYEQYF
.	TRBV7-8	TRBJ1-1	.	TGTGCCAGCAGCTTGAGACATCCGAACACTGAAGCTTTCTTT	CASSLRHPNTEAFF
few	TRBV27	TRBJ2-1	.	TGTGCCAGCATGCGGGCAGGGGGGTACAATGAGCAGTTCTTC	CASMRAGGYNEQFF
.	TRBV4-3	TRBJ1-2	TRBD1	TGCGCCAGCAGCCAACCCGACAGGGGAGGCTACACCTTC	CASSQPDRGGYTF
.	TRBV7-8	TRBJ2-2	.	TGTGCCAGCAGCTTAGCTTCGGTATCGGCCGGGGAGCTGTTTTTT	CASSLASVSAGELFF
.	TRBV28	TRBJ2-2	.	TGTGCCAGCAGGGCCGGGACAGCCTACAGACTAGCCGGGGAGCTGTTTTTT	CASRAGTAYRLAGELFF
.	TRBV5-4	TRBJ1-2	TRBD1	TGTGCCAGCAGCTACAACCGGGACAGGGGGTTTGGCTACACCTTC	CASSYNRDRGFGYTF
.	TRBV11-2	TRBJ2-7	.	TGTGCCAGCAGCTTAGACGGGGGGCCTCCCTACGAGCAGTACTTC	CASSLDGGPPYEQYF
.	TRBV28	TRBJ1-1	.	TGTGCCAGCAGTCCTACGAACCGGGAAGCTTTCTTT	CASSPTNREAFF
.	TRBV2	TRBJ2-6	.	TGTGCCAGCGGTGAGACGGGGTCCAACGTCCTGACTTTC	CASGETGSNVLTF
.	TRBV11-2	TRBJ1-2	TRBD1	TGTGCCAGCAGCTTAATGCGGTTTCGGACAGGGGCCCGCCTTGGCTACACCTTC	CASSLMRFRTGARLGYTF
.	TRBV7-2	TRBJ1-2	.	TGTGCCAGCAGCCCCAGGTGGGGGGGCTATGGCTACACCTTC	CASSPRWGGYGYTF
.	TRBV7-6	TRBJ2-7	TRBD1	TGTGCCAGCAGCCTTAACCCGGGACAGCGCTCCTACGAGCAGTACTTC	CASSLNPGQRSYEQYF
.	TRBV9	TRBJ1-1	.	TGTGCCAGCAGCGTAGGTCCAGGGCTCACTGAAGCTTTCTTT	CASSVGPGLTEAFF
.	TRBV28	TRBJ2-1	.	TGTGCCACCCTACCATTCGGGACTGGCTACAATGAGCAGTTCTTC	CATLPFGTGYNEQFF
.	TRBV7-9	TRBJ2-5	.	TGTGCCAGCAGCTTAGCCGGTGGGGCGTTGGAGACCCAGTACTTC	CASSLAGGALETQYF
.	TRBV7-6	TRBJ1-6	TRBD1	TGTGCCAGCAGCCCTGGTGTGGGACAGTATAATTCACCCCTCCACTTT	CASSPGVGQYNSPLHF
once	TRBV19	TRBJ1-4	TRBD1	TGTGCCAGTAGTACCCGGGACAGGGGCAATGAAAAACTGTTTTTT	CASSTRDRGNEKLFF
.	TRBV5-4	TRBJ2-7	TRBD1	TGTGCCAGCAGCCCGTCCGGGGGGACAGGGTCATCCTACGAGCAGTACTTC	CASSPSGGTGSSYEQYF
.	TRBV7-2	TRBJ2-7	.	TGTGCCAGCAGCTTACACGGGAGTGACGAGCAGTACTTC	CASSLHGSDEQYF
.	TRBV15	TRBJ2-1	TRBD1	TGTGCCACCAGCAGGGGGACAGGGGGCTCCTACAATGAGCAGTTCTTC	CATSRGTGGSYNEQFF
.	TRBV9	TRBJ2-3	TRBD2	TGTGCCAGCAGCGCTTCTAGCGGGGGTACCCACACAGATACGCAGTATTTT	CASSASSGGTHTDTQYF
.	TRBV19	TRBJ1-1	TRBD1	TGTGCCAGTAACCAGGGGGCTTGGACTGAAGCTTTCTTT	CASNQGAWTEAFF
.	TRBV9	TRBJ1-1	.	TGTGCCAGCAGCGTATCAGTGAACACTGAAGCTTTCTTT	CASSVSVNTEAFF
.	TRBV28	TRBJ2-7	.	TGTGCCAGCAGCCACGCGGACAGTCCCTCCTACGAGCAGTACTTC	CASSHADSPSYEQYF
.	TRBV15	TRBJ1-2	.	TGTGCCACCAGCAGAGACAGCGTTGAGGGTGGCTATGGCTACACCTTC	CATSRDSVEGGYGYTF
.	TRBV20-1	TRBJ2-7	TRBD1	TGCAGTGCTAGTAAGACAGGGTCGACCTACGAGCAGTACTTC	CSASKTGSTYEQYF
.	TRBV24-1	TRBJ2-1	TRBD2	TGTGCCACCAGTGACCCAACTAGCGGGGACAATGAGCAGTTCTTC	CATSDPTSGDNEQFF